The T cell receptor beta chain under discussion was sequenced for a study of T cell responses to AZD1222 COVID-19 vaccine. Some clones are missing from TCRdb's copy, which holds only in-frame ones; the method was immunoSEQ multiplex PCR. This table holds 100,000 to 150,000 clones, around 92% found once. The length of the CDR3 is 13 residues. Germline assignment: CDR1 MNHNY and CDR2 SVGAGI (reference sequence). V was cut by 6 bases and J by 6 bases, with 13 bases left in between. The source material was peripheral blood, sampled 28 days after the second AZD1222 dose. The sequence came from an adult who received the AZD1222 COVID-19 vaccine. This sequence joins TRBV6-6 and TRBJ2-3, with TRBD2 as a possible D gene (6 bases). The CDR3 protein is CASSLGLVDTQYF. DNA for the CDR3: TGTGCCAGCAGCCTGGGACTGGTTGATACGCAGTATTTT.